The 23 T cell receptor beta chains presented below share a single source sample, sequenced in a study of chemoradiotherapy in HPV16-positive cancers. Sequenced by immunoSEQ multiplex PCR; TCRdb stores in-frame clones only, minus some. The table includes about 12,000 clones, approximately 80% detected once. Sampling took place from a patient who underwent chemoradiotherapy. These receptors were collected from a human donor with HPV-associated anogenital cancer.

The chain uses TRBV7-2 and TRBJ1-2, with D possibly TRBD1 on 6 matching bases. CDR1 is SGHTA, CDR2 FQGNSA, per germline. Trimming shortened V by 5 bases and J by 3 bases, and 16 bases separated the two germline ends. The CDR3 runs 15 residues. Written as DNA, the CDR3 is TGTGCCAGCAGCGACCGGGGGGGCGCAGACTATGGCTACACCTTC. It yields the protein CASSDRGGADYGYTF.

The chain is built from TRBV9 and TRBJ1-1; D gene ambiguous. Trimming left V 0 bases short and J 0 bases short, with 6 bases between. This CDR3 has 14 residues. The germline CDR1 and CDR2 sequences are SGDLS and YYNGEE. The CDR3 is CASSVGVLNTEAFF. DNA of the CDR3: TGTGCCAGCAGCGTAGGGGTTCTGAACACTGAAGCTTTCTTT.

This sequence joins TRBV5-4 and TRBJ1-1; 7 nucleotides align to TRBD1. This CDR3 contains 14 residues. With V trimmed by 4 bases and J by 10 bases, 13 bases remained unmatched. Germline V gives CDR1 SGHNT, CDR2 YYREEE (reference sequence). CDR3 sequence reads: CASSPERTGARAFF. The CDR3 DNA follows: TGTGCCAGCAGCCCGGAACGGACAGGCGCTAGAGCTTTCTTT.

This clone was seen just once. This chain links TRBV30 with TRBJ1-1; the D is unclear. This CDR3 is 16 amino acids long. V was clipped by 0 bases and J by 2 bases, with 16 bases between them. The germline CDR1 and CDR2 sequences are GTSNPN and SVGIG (reference sequence). CDR3 in amino acids: CAWSVGRRDTNTEAFF. The CDR3 coding sequence is TGTGCCTGGAGTGTAGGCCGCCGGGATACAAACACTGAAGCTTTCTTT.

This chain connects TRBV14 to TRBJ2-3; 8 positions agree with TRBD2. CDR3 length: 14 residues. After removal of 4 bases from V and 1 base from J, the junction contained 1 base not matched to a gene. Germline V gene sequence: CDR1 SGHDN, CDR2 FVKESK. The CDR3 sequence is CASSLSGGTDTQYF. CDR3 in DNA: TGTGCCAGCAGCCTTAGCGGGGGCACAGATACGCAGTATTTT.

The chain joins TRBV7-2 to TRBJ2-7; 10 nucleotides match TRBD1. The CDR3 extends over 17 amino acids. Germline lookup yields CDR1 SGHTA and CDR2 FQGNSA. Trimming removed 5 bases from V and 1 base from J; junction bases left unmatched: 11. CDR3 sequence reads: CASSRPGTGDASYEQYF. CDR3 coding DNA: TGTGCCAGCAGCCGTCCCGGGACAGGGGATGCTTCCTACGAGCAGTACTTC.

This sequence joins TRBV30 and TRBJ1-1; no reliable D call. The germline V and J ends were trimmed by 0 bases and 0 bases, with 2 bases remaining between them. Germline V gives CDR1 GTSNPN, CDR2 SVGIG (reference sequence). This CDR3 contains 12 residues. The CDR3 coding sequence is TGTGCCTGGAGTGTTCTGAACACTGAAGCTTTCTTT. This codes for CAWSVLNTEAFF.

The CDR3, as DNA: TGTGCCAGCAGCCCAGGACAGGGCAGACTTAATTCACCCCTCCACTTT. Translation gives CASSPGQGRLNSPLHF. The chain employs TRBV11-2 and TRBJ1-6; 8 bases are shared with TRBD1. The CDR3 is made up of 16 amino acids. V lost 5 bases and J lost 6; bases outside the gene matches: 9. The germline V gene encodes CDR1 SGHAT and CDR2 FQNNGV.

This chain links TRBV6-1 with TRBJ1-2; no firm D call. V was shortened by 3 bases and J by 5 bases, with 10 bases between the two germline ends. Germline values: CDR1 MNHNS, CDR2 SASEGT. There are 13 residues in the CDR3. CDR3 loop: CASSDSGGYGYTF. The CDR3 nucleotides are TGTGCCAGCAGTGACTCAGGTGGTTATGGCTACACCTTC.

The chain is built from TRBV18 and TRBJ2-2; 10 bases agree with TRBD2. The CDR3 spans 17 residues. From germline, CDR1 is KGHSH and CDR2 LQKENI. V lost 4 bases and J lost 0; bases outside the gene matches: 5. CDR3 sequence (DNA): TGTGCCAGCTCACTGTTAGCGGGGGGCCCGAACACCGGGGAGCTGTTTTTT. As protein: CASSLLAGGPNTGELFF.

This chain uses TRBV5-8 with TRBJ1-6; weak D call: TRBD1 (5 bases). Germline CDR1 is SGHTS and CDR2 is YDEGEE. V dropped 4 bases and J dropped 13 bases, with 15 bases sitting between them. This CDR3 contains 13 residues. CDR3 DNA sequence: TGTGCCAGCAGCGTCGGACACCCCAGGCCCCTCCACTTT. This translates into CASSVGHPRPLHF.

The chain recombines TRBV6-1 with TRBJ2-1; TRBD1 is a possible D gene (5 bases). Trimming removed 8 bases at V and 0 bases at J, with 11 bases between. CDR3 length: 14 residues. The V gene's germline CDR1 is MNHNS and CDR2 SASEGT. CDR3 bases: TGTGCCAGCCAAACAGGAAGCTCCTACAATGAGCAGTTCTTC. It translates to CASQTGSSYNEQFF.

The chain carries TRBV18 and TRBJ2-5, with no clear D. Trimming removed 3 bases from V and 2 bases from J, with 10 bases in between. Germline V gene lookup returns CDR1 KGHSH and CDR2 LQKENI. CDR3 length equals 14 residues. CDR3 sequence reads: CASSPGRFQETQYF. In DNA, the CDR3 is TGTGCCAGCTCACCGGGCAGGTTTCAAGAGACCCAGTACTTC.

The chain uses TRBV2 and TRBJ1-5; D uncertain. This CDR3 spans 13 amino acids. The ends were cut back, 4 bases at V and 10 bases at J, with 14 bases in the middle. CDR1 and CDR2 from the germline V gene are SNHLY and FYNNEI. The CDR3 DNA reads TGTGCCAGCAGTGCCGGACTTGGGATCCCCCAGCATTTT. Encoded protein: CASSAGLGIPQHF.

The rearrangement links TRBV5-4 to TRBJ2-5; 7 nucleotides match TRBD2. Trimming took 3 bases from V and 7 from J; bases not matched to a gene: 6. This CDR3 has 13 residues. Germline V gives CDR1 SGHNT, CDR2 YYREEE (reference sequence). The CDR3 DNA is TGTGCCAGCAGCTACTGGGGGGGAGGGACCCAGTACTTC. It encodes CASSYWGGGTQYF.

This clone came up a few times. DNA of the CDR3: TGCGCCAGCAGCCATGACCGGGACAGTCACTACGAGCAGTACTTC. Its translation: CASSHDRDSHYEQYF. V and J are TRBV4-3 and TRBJ2-7; 7 bases map to TRBD1. Trimming took 3 bases from V and 3 from J; bases not matched to a gene: 8. The CDR3 has 15 amino acids. Germline CDR1 LGHNA, CDR2 YSLEER.

The CDR3 loop reads CASSLATSGPDTQYF. The CDR3 DNA sequence: TGTGCCAGCAGCTTAGCCACCTCAGGGCCAGATACGCAGTATTTT. The chain combines TRBV7-2 with TRBJ2-3; TRBD1 might be the D (5 bases). Between the trimmed V and J ends, which lost 0 bases and 4 bases, there was a span of 11 bases. The CDR3 totals 15 residues. In germline, CDR1 is SGHTA, CDR2 FQGNSA.

The chain joins TRBV5-4 to TRBJ2-3; TRBD2 aligns across 11 bases. The CDR3 loop spans 16 amino acids. CDR1 is SGHNT and CDR2 is YYREEE in the germline V gene (reference sequence). The V gene end was trimmed by 3 bases and the J gene end by 6 bases; junction bases not matched to a gene: 9. As DNA, the CDR3 is TGTGCCAGCAGCTCGATGACTAGCGGGGTGAAGGATACGCAGTATTTT. It is translated as CASSSMTSGVKDTQYF.

The genes are TRBV19 and TRBJ2-5, with TRBD1 identical over 9 bases. The CDR3 runs to 19 residues. With V trimmed by 3 bases and J by 1 base, 15 bases remained unmatched. The germline V gene encodes CDR1 LNHDA and CDR2 SQIVND (reference sequence). The CDR3 reads CASSISHFGRQGGQETQYF. CDR3 DNA sequence: TGTGCCAGTAGTATCAGTCACTTCGGGAGACAGGGGGGCCAAGAGACCCAGTACTTC.

This sequence joins TRBV14 and TRBJ1-1; D gene uncertain. Looked up from germline, CDR1 is SGHDN and CDR2 is FVKESK. V lost 1 base and J lost 1, with 4 bases in between. The CDR3 runs 13 residues. This CDR3 reads CASSQGQNTEAFF. In DNA form, the CDR3 reads TGTGCCAGCAGCCAAGGTCAGAACACTGAAGCTTTCTTT.

This rearrangement joins TRBV25-1 to TRBJ1-1; 7 bases map to TRBD1. CDR3 length equals 16 residues. V shed 4 bases and J 1 base; nucleotides not matched to a gene: 9. Germline assignment: CDR1 MGHDK and CDR2 SYGVNS. CDR3 sequence reads: CASSALTGKGNTEAFF. In nucleotides, the CDR3 is TGTGCCAGCAGTGCTCTGACAGGGAAGGGGAACACTGAAGCTTTCTTT.

The chain is built from TRBV14 and TRBJ2-7; 9 bases match TRBD1. There are 16 residues in the CDR3. Germline V gives CDR1 SGHDN, CDR2 FVKESK. V lost 2 bases, J lost 3 bases, and 8 bases stayed unmatched. The CDR3 loop is CASSQYRDRELYEQYF. The DNA for the CDR3 is TGTGCCAGCAGCCAATACCGGGACAGGGAGCTCTACGAGCAGTACTTC.

The CDR3 region is CASVRQGSYEQYF. Here the CDR3 DNA reads TGTGCCAGCGTCAGACAGGGTTCCTACGAGCAGTACTTC. The chain carries TRBV25-1 and TRBJ2-7; 7 nucleotides match TRBD1. CDR1 MGHDK and CDR2 SYGVNS come from the germline V gene. The V segment lost 8 bases and the J segment 1 base; nucleotides outside the gene matches: 5. The CDR3 has 13 residues.